This T cell receptor beta chain appears in the sequencing data of a study of immune characterization of retroperitoneal liposarcoma. Germline CDR1 reads SGHVS; CDR2 reads FNYEAQ. The CDR3 is 13 residues long. Using its own MiXCR run on the PCR reads, TCRdb lists one record per CDR3 protein. The table includes roughly 9,800 distinct CDR3 sequences, roughly 28% detected once. The specimen was blood. The source is a male donor with retroperitoneal liposarcoma. The V call is TRBV7-6, the J call TRBJ2-1, with D possibly being TRBD2 (6 bases). The better agreement between TRBJ2-7 and the DNA end casts doubt on the J call. CDR3 coding DNA: TGTGCCAGCAGCTTAGACACGGGGGACGAGCAGTACTTC. As protein: CASSLDTGDEQYF.